This TCR beta chain appears in the sequencing data of a study of shared clonotypes between healthy human individuals. Germline V gene lookup returns CDR1 LGHNA and CDR2 YSLEER. There are 13 residues in the CDR3. Trimming shortened V by 0 bases and J by 8 bases, and 9 bases separated the two germline ends. TCRdb's copy holds only in-frame clones and misses some; the assay was immunoSEQ multiplex PCR. This table has 2 million to 2.5 million clones, 90% to 95% appearing once. The chain links TRBV4-3 to TRBJ2-3; D ambiguous. The origin of this receptor is a young man in good health. The sequenced sample consisted of naive CD4+ T cells sorted from blood. Subset denoted: CD45RA+ positively selected. The DNA for the CDR3 is TGCGCCAGCAGCCAAGATCCCCCGGGTACGCAGTATTTT. Translated, it gives CASSQDPPGTQYF.